Listed below are T cell receptor beta chains from one sample, sequenced in a study of T cell responses to AZD1222 COVID-19 vaccine. Repertoires were generated with immunoSEQ multiplex PCR, while TCRdb's copy carries only in-frame clones and drops some. The sample holds about 270,000 clones, 90% to 95% seen once. The material was peripheral blood, obtained 28 days after the second AZD1222 dose. The receptors were sampled from an adult who received the AZD1222 COVID-19 vaccine. Each CDR3 is given with its conserved first and last residue. D genes are given only for firm matches. Expanded clones get a size class; other rows say once, few or many, or leave the size out.

cdr3_length: 13; clone_size: -; j_call: TRBJ2-7; d_call: -; v_call: TRBV11-3; cdr3_nt: TGTGCCAGCAGAGTCCAGGGTCTGCACGAGCAGTACTTC; cdr3_aa: CASRVQGLHEQYF
cdr3_length: 14; clone_size: once; j_call: TRBJ2-7; d_call: -; v_call: TRBV7-2; cdr3_nt: TGTGCCAGCAGCTTAGATAGGTGGAGCGACGAGCAGTACTTC; cdr3_aa: CASSLDRWSDEQYF
cdr3_length: 17; clone_size: -; j_call: TRBJ2-2; d_call: TRBD2; v_call: TRBV10-1; cdr3_nt: TGCGCCAGCAGGAGGACTAGCGGGAGAGCGAGGACCGGGGAGCTGTTTTTT; cdr3_aa: CASRRTSGRARTGELFF
cdr3_length: 16; clone_size: -; j_call: TRBJ2-3; d_call: TRBD2; v_call: TRBV6-1; cdr3_nt: TGTGCCAGCAGTGATCCCCCTAGCGGGGGCACAGATACGCAGTATTTT; cdr3_aa: CASSDPPSGGTDTQYF
cdr3_length: 10; clone_size: -; j_call: TRBJ1-1; d_call: -; v_call: TRBV20-1; cdr3_nt: TGCAAGAGGGGTGACACTGAAGCTTTCTTT; cdr3_aa: CKRGDTEAFF
cdr3_length: 19; clone_size: -; j_call: TRBJ2-6; d_call: -; v_call: TRBV10-3; cdr3_nt: TGTGCCATCAGTGAATCGGGCGGGACAGTTATCTCTGGGGCCAACGTCCTGACTTTC; cdr3_aa: CAISESGGTVISGANVLTF
cdr3_length: 13; clone_size: -; j_call: TRBJ2-5; d_call: -; v_call: TRBV7-2; cdr3_nt: TGTGCCAGCTCCCCCCGGGCCCGAGAGACCCAGTACTTC; cdr3_aa: CASSPRARETQYF
cdr3_length: 13; clone_size: -; j_call: TRBJ2-7; d_call: -; v_call: TRBV2; cdr3_nt: TGTGCCAGCGGTCAGTTGTCCACCTACGAGCAGTACTTC; cdr3_aa: CASGQLSTYEQYF
cdr3_length: 16; clone_size: -; j_call: TRBJ1-4; d_call: TRBD1; v_call: TRBV10-3; cdr3_nt: TGTGCCATCAGTGAGTCGGAGAGAGACAGGGCCGCGGAACTGTTTTTT; cdr3_aa: CAISESERDRAAELFF
cdr3_length: 15; clone_size: -; j_call: TRBJ2-3; d_call: TRBD2; v_call: TRBV2; cdr3_nt: TGTGCCAGCAGCCGACTAGCGGCTAGCACAGATACGCAGTATTTT; cdr3_aa: CASSRLAASTDTQYF
cdr3_length: 14; clone_size: -; j_call: TRBJ1-2; d_call: TRBD1; v_call: TRBV6-2/TRBV6-3; cdr3_nt: TGTGCCAGCAGCGACCCACAGGGGTACTATGGCTACACCTTC; cdr3_aa: CASSDPQGYYGYTF
cdr3_length: 14; clone_size: -; j_call: TRBJ2-7; d_call: -; v_call: TRBV18; cdr3_nt: TGTGCCAGCTCACACGGGACGCGGGCCTACGAGCAGTACTTC; cdr3_aa: CASSHGTRAYEQYF
cdr3_length: 12; clone_size: -; j_call: TRBJ1-2; d_call: TRBD1; v_call: TRBV2; cdr3_nt: TGTGCCAGCAGTCGGACAGGGGACGGCTACACCTTC; cdr3_aa: CASSRTGDGYTF
cdr3_length: 18; clone_size: -; j_call: TRBJ2-4; d_call: TRBD2; v_call: TRBV7-2; cdr3_nt: TGTGCCAGCAGCTCCTTCTCGACTAGCGGGTTAGCCAAAAACATTCAGTACTTC; cdr3_aa: CASSSFSTSGLAKNIQYF
cdr3_length: 17; clone_size: -; j_call: TRBJ1-3; d_call: -; v_call: TRBV7-8; cdr3_nt: TGTGCCAGCAGCCTACGGGGACTCCCGAGCTCTGGAAACACCATATATTTT; cdr3_aa: CASSLRGLPSSGNTIYF
cdr3_length: 15; clone_size: -; j_call: TRBJ1-5; d_call: -; v_call: TRBV4-1; cdr3_nt: TGCGCCAGCAGCCAACAGCCCTATAGCAATCAGCCCCAGCATTTT; cdr3_aa: CASSQQPYSNQPQHF
cdr3_length: 12; clone_size: -; j_call: TRBJ1-3; d_call: -; v_call: TRBV6-5; cdr3_nt: TGTGCCAGCAGTTCGACAGTTGGCACCATATATTTT; cdr3_aa: CASSSTVGTIYF
cdr3_length: 14; clone_size: -; j_call: TRBJ1-2; d_call: -; v_call: TRBV6-6; cdr3_nt: TGTGCCAGCAGAGAAATGGGGGGCCACTATGGCTACACCTTC; cdr3_aa: CASREMGGHYGYTF
cdr3_length: 15; clone_size: -; j_call: TRBJ2-7; d_call: TRBD1; v_call: TRBV13; cdr3_nt: TGTGCCAGCAGCTTAACCGGACAGGGGATATGGGAGCAGTACTTC; cdr3_aa: CASSLTGQGIWEQYF
cdr3_length: 13; clone_size: -; j_call: TRBJ1-2; d_call: -; v_call: TRBV7-6; cdr3_nt: TGTGCCAGCAGCACGGACGGACGCTATGGCTACACCTTC; cdr3_aa: CASSTDGRYGYTF
cdr3_length: 15; clone_size: -; j_call: TRBJ2-2; d_call: -; v_call: TRBV5-1; cdr3_nt: TGCGCCAGCAGCTTGGGCAGGGGCGGGACCGGGGAGCTGTTTTTT; cdr3_aa: CASSLGRGGTGELFF
cdr3_length: 15; clone_size: -; j_call: TRBJ2-1; d_call: -; v_call: TRBV19; cdr3_nt: TGTGCCAGTAGTATGTGGGCTAGTTCCTACAATGAGCAGTTCTTC; cdr3_aa: CASSMWASSYNEQFF
cdr3_length: 12; clone_size: -; j_call: TRBJ1-2; d_call: TRBD1; v_call: TRBV29-1; cdr3_nt: TGCAGCGTAGGAACAGGGGGCTGGGGCTACACCTTC; cdr3_aa: CSVGTGGWGYTF
cdr3_length: 17; clone_size: -; j_call: TRBJ2-3; d_call: -; v_call: TRBV3-1/TRBV3-2; cdr3_nt: TGTGCCAGCAGCCTTCGAGGCTGGCAAGCTAGCACAGATACGCAGTATTTT; cdr3_aa: CASSLRGWQASTDTQYF
cdr3_length: 13; clone_size: once; j_call: TRBJ1-1; d_call: TRBD1; v_call: TRBV28; cdr3_nt: TGTGCCAGCACACAGGGGGGGAACACTGAAGCTTTCTTT; cdr3_aa: CASTQGGNTEAFF
cdr3_length: 14; clone_size: -; j_call: TRBJ1-6; d_call: -; v_call: TRBV13; cdr3_nt: TGTGCCAGCAGCTTCGGCACCCTGGATTCACCCCTCCACTTT; cdr3_aa: CASSFGTLDSPLHF
cdr3_length: 16; clone_size: -; j_call: TRBJ1-5; d_call: -; v_call: TRBV28; cdr3_nt: TGTGCCAGCAGTTTTCTGGGGATTCGCAGGGATCAGCCCCAGCATTTT; cdr3_aa: CASSFLGIRRDQPQHF
cdr3_length: 15; clone_size: once; j_call: TRBJ1-2; d_call: TRBD1; v_call: TRBV28; cdr3_nt: TGTGCCAGCAGTCCCAGGACAGGGGGGAGCTATGGCTACACCTTC; cdr3_aa: CASSPRTGGSYGYTF
cdr3_length: 12; clone_size: -; j_call: TRBJ2-1; d_call: -; v_call: TRBV3-1/TRBV3-2; cdr3_nt: TGTGCCAGCAGCCAGAGTTGGGATGAGCAGTTCTTC; cdr3_aa: CASSQSWDEQFF
cdr3_length: 13; clone_size: -; j_call: TRBJ1-6; d_call: -; v_call: TRBV6-6; cdr3_nt: TGTGCCAGCACGGCCAGGGGAGATTCACCCCTCCACTTT; cdr3_aa: CASTARGDSPLHF
cdr3_length: 14; clone_size: few; j_call: TRBJ1-1; d_call: -; v_call: TRBV13; cdr3_nt: TGTGCCAGCACCTATGGACGGACGAACACTGAAGCTTTCTTT; cdr3_aa: CASTYGRTNTEAFF
cdr3_length: 10; clone_size: -; j_call: TRBJ2-1; d_call: -; v_call: TRBV7-9; cdr3_nt: TGTGCCAGCAGCTTAGCGGAACAGTTCTTC; cdr3_aa: CASSLAEQFF
cdr3_length: 11; clone_size: -; j_call: TRBJ2-7; d_call: -; v_call: TRBV14; cdr3_nt: TGTGCCAGCAGCCGGGCCTACGAGCAGTACTTC; cdr3_aa: CASSRAYEQYF
cdr3_length: 12; clone_size: -; j_call: TRBJ2-2; d_call: -; v_call: TRBV7-6; cdr3_nt: TGTGCCAGCAGCCCTATCACCGGGGAGCTGTTTTTT; cdr3_aa: CASSPITGELFF
cdr3_length: 15; clone_size: -; j_call: TRBJ1-1; d_call: -; v_call: TRBV5-1; cdr3_nt: TGCGCCAGCAGAGGGCGAGGGGGTCAGGAGACTGAAGCTTTCTTT; cdr3_aa: CASRGRGGQETEAFF
cdr3_length: 13; clone_size: -; j_call: TRBJ1-1; d_call: -; v_call: TRBV12-3/TRBV12-4; cdr3_nt: TGTGCCAGCAGTCTATCACAGGGAACTGAAGCTTTCTTT; cdr3_aa: CASSLSQGTEAFF
cdr3_length: 17; clone_size: -; j_call: TRBJ2-3; d_call: TRBD2; v_call: TRBV24-1; cdr3_nt: TGTGCCACCAGTAAGAAGGGGACTAGCGGGAGAGCAGATACGCAGTATTTT; cdr3_aa: CATSKKGTSGRADTQYF
cdr3_length: 15; clone_size: -; j_call: TRBJ1-6; d_call: -; v_call: TRBV5-6; cdr3_nt: TGTGCCAGCAGCTTGAGAACCCTAAATAATTCACCCCTCCACTTT; cdr3_aa: CASSLRTLNNSPLHF
cdr3_length: 15; clone_size: few; j_call: TRBJ2-1; d_call: -; v_call: TRBV7-2; cdr3_nt: TGTGCCAGCAGCGCTAGCGAGGGACAGTACAATGAGCAGTTCTTC; cdr3_aa: CASSASEGQYNEQFF
cdr3_length: 15; clone_size: -; j_call: TRBJ1-5; d_call: TRBD1; v_call: TRBV18; cdr3_nt: TGTGCCAGCTCAATTGGACAGGGTACTGATCAGCCCCAGCATTTT; cdr3_aa: CASSIGQGTDQPQHF
cdr3_length: 15; clone_size: -; j_call: TRBJ2-1; d_call: -; v_call: TRBV7-2; cdr3_nt: TGTGCCAGCAGCCGTGGTCGGGGCACCTACAATGAGCAGTTCTTC; cdr3_aa: CASSRGRGTYNEQFF
cdr3_length: 13; clone_size: -; j_call: TRBJ1-3; d_call: -; v_call: TRBV6-1; cdr3_nt: TGTGCCAGCAGTGAAGATCGGGGAAACACCATATATTTT; cdr3_aa: CASSEDRGNTIYF
cdr3_length: 12; clone_size: -; j_call: TRBJ1-1; d_call: -; v_call: TRBV6-5; cdr3_nt: TGTGCCAGCAGTTCGGATAACACTGAAGCTTTCTTT; cdr3_aa: CASSSDNTEAFF
cdr3_length: 14; clone_size: -; j_call: TRBJ1-5; d_call: -; v_call: TRBV6-5; cdr3_nt: TGTGCCAGCATCTCCACCCGGGGATATCAGCCCCAGCATTTT; cdr3_aa: CASISTRGYQPQHF
cdr3_length: 15; clone_size: -; j_call: TRBJ2-1; d_call: TRBD1; v_call: TRBV2; cdr3_nt: TGTGCCAGCGGAAAGGACAGGGGGCCCTACAATGAGCAGTTCTTC; cdr3_aa: CASGKDRGPYNEQFF
cdr3_length: 14; clone_size: once; j_call: TRBJ1-2; d_call: -; v_call: TRBV24-1; cdr3_nt: TGTGCCACCAGTGAGTCCGGGACCGACGATGGCTACACCTTC; cdr3_aa: CATSESGTDDGYTF
cdr3_length: 15; clone_size: -; j_call: TRBJ1-1; d_call: TRBD1; v_call: TRBV3-1/TRBV3-2; cdr3_nt: TGTGCCAGCAGCTTTGCCGGGACAGGGAACACTGAAGCTTTCTTT; cdr3_aa: CASSFAGTGNTEAFF
cdr3_length: 17; clone_size: -; j_call: TRBJ1-2; d_call: TRBD1; v_call: TRBV4-1; cdr3_nt: TGCGCCAGCAGCCAAGGAAGGAGGCGACAGGGGGGCGATGGCTACACCTTC; cdr3_aa: CASSQGRRRQGGDGYTF
cdr3_length: 12; clone_size: -; j_call: TRBJ2-1; d_call: -; v_call: TRBV27; cdr3_nt: TGTGCCAGCAGTTCCCGGATGGGTGAGCAGTTCTTC; cdr3_aa: CASSSRMGEQFF
cdr3_length: 15; clone_size: -; j_call: TRBJ1-3; d_call: -; v_call: TRBV4-1; cdr3_nt: TGCGCCAGCAGCCAAAAGGGGGGTTATGGAAACACCATATATTTT; cdr3_aa: CASSQKGGYGNTIYF
cdr3_length: 15; clone_size: -; j_call: TRBJ1-1; d_call: -; v_call: TRBV3-1/TRBV3-2; cdr3_nt: TGTGCCAGCAGCCAAGAGGGGGGGCTGGAGACTGAAGCTTTCTTT; cdr3_aa: CASSQEGGLETEAFF
cdr3_length: 12; clone_size: -; j_call: TRBJ1-5; d_call: -; v_call: TRBV2; cdr3_nt: TGTGCCAGCGGGGACCTCAATCAGCCCCAGCATTTT; cdr3_aa: CASGDLNQPQHF
cdr3_length: 14; clone_size: -; j_call: TRBJ2-1; d_call: TRBD2; v_call: TRBV29-1; cdr3_nt: TGCAGCGTTGAAAGGCGGGAGCCGCGCAATGAGCAGTTCTTC; cdr3_aa: CSVERREPRNEQFF
cdr3_length: 13; clone_size: -; j_call: TRBJ1-1; d_call: -; v_call: TRBV11-2; cdr3_nt: TGTGCCAGCAGCTTAGATCTCGGGGCTCCTCTGAGCTTT; cdr3_aa: CASSLDLGAPLSF
cdr3_length: 14; clone_size: once; j_call: TRBJ2-7; d_call: TRBD1; v_call: TRBV27; cdr3_nt: TGTGCCAGCAGTCGAAGGACAGGTTCCTACGAGCAGTACTTC; cdr3_aa: CASSRRTGSYEQYF